This record covers a single T cell receptor (beta chain). From blood CD8+ and CD4+ T cells, TCR beta sequences were generated. Negative magnetic isolation gave CD8+ and CD4+ cells; FACS enriched CD8+ TEMRA. This entry is derived from a study of CD8 T cells in Susac syndrome. cDNA came from about 0.51 to 1 ug RNA primed by random hexamers. With immunoSEQ multiplex PCR, TCR beta CDR3 was amplified across 54 Vbeta and 13 Jbeta. Using its own MiXCR run on the immunoSEQ multiplex PCR reads, TCRdb lists one record per CDR3 protein. The sample has approximately 120,000 distinct CDR3 sequences; around 96% are singletons. The CDR3 spans 14 residues. In germline, CDR1 is SEHNR, CDR2 FQNEAQ (reference sequence). The germline V and J ends were trimmed by 5 bases and 1 base, with 8 bases remaining between them.

Source material: CD4+ T cells from PBMCs. This chain joins TRBV7-9 and TRBJ2-2; the D gene is possibly TRBD1 (6 bases). This receptor was obtained from a human donor in good health. In DNA, the CDR3 is TGTGCCAGCAGCGTGACAGGGAACACCGGGGAGCTGTTTTTT. This codes for CASSVTGNTGELFF.